A selection of T cell receptor beta chains follows, all from one sample in a study of T cell repertoires in cytomegalovirus infection. For these receptors, no antigen is known. TCRdb independently ran MiXCR on the reads; one entry per CDR3 protein. The data show some 900,000 distinct CDR3 sequences, approximately 29% seen once. The source was cultured CD8+ T cells from PBMCs, collected from culture after CMV antigen stimulation. The receptors derive from a human donor in good health (CMV status not recorded). Some clones in this sample may be carry-over from other donors' samples. The CDR3 runs from the conserved cysteine through the conserved F or W. The order of the fields is clone size, D gene, J gene, V gene, CDR3 protein, CDR3 DNA. D genes are given only for firm matches. Size values are once, few and many counts, or a class for expanded clones, and some rows have none.

few | - | TRBJ1-1 | TRBV6-2/TRBV6-3 | CASSYSILQGYPEAFF | TGTGCCAGCAGTTACTCGATCCTACAGGGATATCCTGAAGCTTTCTTT
few | TRBD1 | TRBJ1-5 | TRBV6-2/TRBV6-3 | CASSTGGENQPQHF | TGTGCCAGCAGTACAGGGGGCGAGAATCAGCCCCAGCATTTT
- | TRBD2 | TRBJ2-1 | TRBV27 | CASSLYVPGLARGEQFF | TGTGCCAGCAGTTTATATGTACCGGGACTAGCGAGGGGTGAGCAGTTCTTC
few | - | TRBJ2-2 | TRBV4-3 | CASSQDEGVGDTGELFF | TGCGCCAGCAGCCAAGATGAAGGGGTGGGAGACACCGGGGAGCTGTTTTTT
- | - | TRBJ1-1 | TRBV5-1 | CASSSPGLHEMNTEAFF | TGCGCCAGCAGCTCCCCGGGACTGCATGAAATGAACACTGAAGCTTTCTTT
- | TRBD1 | TRBJ2-1 | TRBV5-6 | CASSPRGPEQFF | TGTGCCAGCAGCCCGAGGGGGCCTGAGCAGTTCTTC
- | TRBD1 | TRBJ1-4 | TRBV5-1 | CASSALIRGFDEKLFF | TGCGCCAGCAGCGCGCTGATCAGGGGGTTTGACGAAAAACTGTTTTTT
- | - | TRBJ1-2 | TRBV12-3/TRBV12-4 | CASSLNRVNGYTF | TGTGCCAGCAGTTTAAACAGGGTGAATGGCTACACCTTC
- | - | TRBJ2-5 | TRBV4-1 | CASSQDLYSQETQYF | TGCGCCAGCAGCCAAGATCTCTACAGTCAAGAGACCCAGTACTTC
few | - | TRBJ2-5 | TRBV9 | CASSVETEQETQYF | TGTGCCAGCAGCGTAGAGACGGAACAAGAGACCCAGTACTTC
few | - | TRBJ2-2 | TRBV28 | CASSLTISAPQPYTGELFF | TGTGCCAGCAGCCTAACGATATCAGCTCCTCAGCCCTACACCGGGGAGCTGTTTTTT
few | - | TRBJ2-2 | TRBV6-2/TRBV6-3 | CASSYVPIGFAFNTGELFF | TGTGCCAGCAGTTACGTTCCTATTGGGTTTGCTTTTAACACCGGGGAGCTGTTTTTT
- | - | TRBJ1-2 | TRBV7-6 | CASSLLAGGYTF | TGTGCCAGCAGCTTACTAGCGGGAGGCTACACCTTC
- | - | TRBJ1-1 | TRBV28 | CASSLGGVMNTEAFF | TGTGCCAGCAGTTTAGGTGGGGTGATGAACACTGAAGCTTTCTTT
- | - | TRBJ2-5 | TRBV5-1 | CASSLARGLYQETQYF | TGCGCCAGCAGCTTGGCCCGGGGGTTGTACCAAGAGACCCAGTACTTC
few | TRBD1 | TRBJ1-4 | TRBV27 | CASSSRTGHNEKLFF | TGTGCCAGCAGTTCCCGGACAGGGCATAATGAAAAACTGTTTTTT
- | - | TRBJ1-4 | TRBV7-9 | CASSILRTNEKLFF | TGTGCCAGCAGCATCCTCCGCACTAATGAAAAACTGTTTTTT
many | - | TRBJ2-1 | TRBV7-3 | CASSLYFGGRYNEQFF | TGTGCCAGCAGCTTATATTTCGGGGGAAGATACAATGAGCAGTTCTTC
- | - | TRBJ2-5 | TRBV4-1 | CASSHALMGQRQETQYF | TGCGCCAGCAGCCACGCTTTAATGGGGCAACGCCAAGAGACCCAGTACTTC
few | - | TRBJ1-1 | TRBV28 | CASSLTGADTEAFF | TGTGCCAGCAGTTTAACGGGGGCGGACACTGAAGCTTTCTTT
few | TRBD2 | TRBJ2-3 | TRBV6-1 | CASKSGGASTDTQYF | TGTGCCAGCAAAAGCGGGGGGGCAAGCACAGATACGCAGTATTTT
- | TRBD1 | TRBJ2-5 | TRBV7-9 | CASSFWDRASGETQYF | TGTGCCAGCAGCTTTTGGGACAGGGCTTCAGGAGAGACCCAGTACTTC
- | - | TRBJ1-5 | TRBV12-3/TRBV12-4 | CASSLNSIGQPQHF | TGTGCCAGCAGTTTAAACAGCATCGGGCAGCCCCAGCATTTT
- | TRBD1 | TRBJ2-5 | TRBV15 | CATSRERPGQNQETQYF | TGTGCCACCAGCAGAGAGCGACCGGGACAGAATCAAGAGACCCAGTACTTC
many | - | TRBJ2-1 | TRBV7-9 | CASSLVREIYNEQFF | TGTGCCAGCAGCTTAGTCCGTGAAATCTACAATGAGCAGTTCTTC
few | TRBD1 | TRBJ1-1 | TRBV7-2 | CASTLLGQGYTEAFF | TGTGCCAGCACCCTCCTGGGACAGGGTTACACTGAAGCTTTCTTT
few | TRBD1 | TRBJ1-6 | TRBV2 | CASPQGVGSPLHF | TGTGCCAGCCCTCAGGGGGTAGGGTCACCCCTCCACTTT
few | - | TRBJ1-1 | TRBV6-6 | CASNPWGPDTEAFF | TGTGCCAGCAACCCGTGGGGGCCGGACACTGAAGCTTTCTTT
many | - | TRBJ2-1 | TRBV7-6 | CASSPAGNNNEQFF | TGTGCCAGCAGCCCCGCCGGGAACAACAATGAGCAGTTCTTC
- | TRBD1 | TRBJ2-1 | TRBV10-2 | CASRTGDSYNEQFF | TGCGCCAGCAGGACAGGGGACTCCTACAATGAGCAGTTCTTC
few | - | TRBJ2-1 | TRBV7-9 | CASSYPNSYEMFF | TGTGCCAGCAGCTACCCGAACAGTTACGAAATGTTCTTC
- | - | TRBJ1-6 | TRBV5-1 | CASSFDGYNSPLHF | TGCGCCAGCAGCTTCGACGGATATAATTCACCCCTCCACTTT
- | - | TRBJ2-3 | TRBV2 | CASSGSRARPSDTQYF | TGTGCCAGCAGCGGAAGCAGGGCCCGGCCGTCGGATACGCAGTATTTT
- | - | TRBJ1-3 | TRBV6-5 | CASSYVGSGNTIYF | TGTGCCAGCAGTTACGTGGGAAGTGGAAACACCATATATTTT
once | - | TRBJ2-7 | TRBV7-2 | CASSHGLHGGYEQYF | TGTGCCAGCAGCCATGGACTCCACGGAGGTTACGAGCAGTACTTC
- | - | TRBJ2-7 | TRBV10-3 | CALRLDREGEQYF | TGTGCCCTACGCTTGGACAGGGAGGGCGAGCAGTACTTC
few | - | TRBJ1-2 | TRBV6-2/TRBV6-3 | CASSYISPQDYGYTF | TGTGCCAGCAGTTACATTTCTCCCCAGGATTATGGCTACACCTTC
few | TRBD2 | TRBJ2-5 | TRBV7-2 | CASSFRLAGIQETQYF | TGTGCCAGCAGCTTCCGACTAGCGGGGATACAAGAGACCCAGTACTTC
- | - | TRBJ1-4 | TRBV7-8 | CASSSTDGTTNEKLFF | TGTGCCAGCAGCTCGACGGACGGCACAACTAATGAAAAACTGTTTTTT
- | - | TRBJ1-5 | TRBV7-3 | CASSPSGRTNQPQHF | TGTGCCAGCAGTCCATCGGGGAGAACAAATCAGCCCCAGCATTTT
- | - | TRBJ1-1 | TRBV2 | CASSEARRQKNTEAFF | TGTGCCAGCAGTGAAGCGCGGCGACAGAAGAACACTGAAGCTTTCTTT
few | - | TRBJ2-5 | TRBV7-6 | CASSLGTGEGGRETQYF | TGTGCCAGCAGCTTAGGAACAGGCGAGGGTGGGAGGGAGACCCAGTACTTC
few | - | TRBJ1-1 | TRBV29-1 | CSVEGKAVNTEAFF | TGCAGCGTTGAAGGAAAGGCGGTGAACACTGAAGCTTTCTTT
- | - | TRBJ1-6 | TRBV27 | CASSWGGNSPLHF | TGTGCCAGCAGTTGGGGGGGTAATTCACCCCTCCACTTT
- | - | TRBJ1-6 | TRBV6-1 | CASSRQIYNSPLHF | TGTGCCAGCAGTCGACAGATTTATAATTCACCCCTCCACTTT
many | TRBD1 | TRBJ1-2 | TRBV7-3 | CASSSDEGASYGYTF | TGTGCCAGCAGCTCTGACGAGGGGGCCAGCTATGGCTACACCTTC
many | - | TRBJ2-1 | TRBV4-1 | CASSQDRGPYNEQFF | TGCGCCAGCAGCCAAGATCGGGGACCCTACAATGAGCAGTTCTTC
- | - | TRBJ1-2 | TRBV7-3 | CASRGAGGYTF | TGTGCCAGCAGGGGAGCGGGGGGCTACACCTTC
- | TRBD2 | TRBJ2-5 | TRBV11-2 | CASSLGGGGAFLETQYF | TGTGCCAGCAGCTTAGGTGGCGGGGGGGCATTCTTGGAGACCCAGTACTTC
few | - | TRBJ1-2 | TRBV5-4 | CASSSQAPGLYGYTF | TGTGCCAGCAGCTCTCAGGCACCCGGGCTCTATGGCTACACCTTC
few | TRBD2 | TRBJ2-3 | TRBV7-2 | CASSSAVPGLAGGGTQYF | TGTGCCAGCAGCTCCGCCGTCCCGGGACTAGCGGGGGGGGGTACGCAGTATTTT